This T cell receptor (beta chain) was obtained from a study of glioma-infiltrating T cells after dendritic cell vaccination. J lost 4 bases, V lost 0 bases, and 9 bases had no gene match. The CDR3 spans 17 residues. The germline V gene has CDR1 MGHDK and CDR2 SYGVNS. Profiled with immunoSEQ multiplex PCR; TCRdb holds only in-frame clones, not every one. The sample includes roughly 100,000 clones, around 91% of them seen just once. Described time point: after dendritic cell vaccination, including at tumor progression/relapse. V usage is TRBV25-1 and J usage is TRBJ1-1; 9 positions match TRBD1. This clonotype originated in a human donor with glioblastoma. The sequences come from blood, collected after dendritic cell vaccination. The CDR3 loop is CASSEYFRDRVGTEAFF. In DNA form, the CDR3 reads TGTGCCAGCAGTGAATACTTCCGGGACAGGGTTGGCACTGAAGCTTTCTTT.